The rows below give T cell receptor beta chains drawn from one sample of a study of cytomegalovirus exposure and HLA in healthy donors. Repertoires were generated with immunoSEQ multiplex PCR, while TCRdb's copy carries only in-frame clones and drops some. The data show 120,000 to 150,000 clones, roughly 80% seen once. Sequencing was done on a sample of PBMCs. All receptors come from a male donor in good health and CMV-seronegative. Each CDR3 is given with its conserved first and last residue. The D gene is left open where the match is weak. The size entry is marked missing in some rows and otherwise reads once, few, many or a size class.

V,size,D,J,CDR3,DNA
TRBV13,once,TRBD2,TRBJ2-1,CASRGIRTSGGDNEQFF,TGTGCCAGCAGAGGAATCCGGACTAGCGGGGGAGATAATGAGCAGTTCTTC
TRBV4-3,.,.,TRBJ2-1,CASSQSAQNEQFF,TGCGCCAGCAGCCAATCCGCCCAGAATGAGCAGTTCTTC
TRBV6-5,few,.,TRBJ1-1,CAISGQMNTEAFF,TGTGCCATCAGCGGACAGATGAACACTGAAGCTTTCTTT
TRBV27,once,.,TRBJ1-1,CASRALSIRNTEAFF,TGTGCCAGCAGGGCCTTAAGTATCAGGAACACTGAAGCTTTCTTT
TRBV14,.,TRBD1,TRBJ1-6,CASSTPGQGKSSYNSPLHF,TGTGCCAGCAGCACACCGGGACAGGGAAAAAGCTCCTATAATTCACCCCTCCACTTT
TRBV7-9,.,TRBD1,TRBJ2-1,CASSLVRNLGTGRFNEQFF,TGTGCCAGCAGCTTAGTACGAAACCTTGGGACAGGGAGGTTCAATGAGCAGTTCTTC
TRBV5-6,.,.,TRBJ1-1,CASSWGVGPTEAFF,TGTGCCAGCAGCTGGGGGGTTGGCCCCACTGAAGCTTTCTTT
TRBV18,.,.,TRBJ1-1,CASSPEFGEAFF,TGTGCCAGCTCACCAGAGTTCGGGGAAGCTTTCTTT
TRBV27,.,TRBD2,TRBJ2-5,CASGNLGPGLNYQETQYF,TGTGCCAGCGGCAACCTGGGACCGGGACTAAACTACCAAGAGACCCAGTACTTC
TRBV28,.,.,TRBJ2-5,CASYSQETQYF,TGTGCCAGCTACAGCCAAGAGACCCAGTACTTC
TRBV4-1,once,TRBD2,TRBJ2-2,CASSQTSGGAVAGELFF,TGCGCCAGCAGCCAGACTAGCGGGGGGGCTGTAGCCGGGGAGCTGTTTTTT
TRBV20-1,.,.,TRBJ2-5,CSAHRGETQYF,TGCAGTGCCCACCGGGGAGAGACCCAGTACTTC
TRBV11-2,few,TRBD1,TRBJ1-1,CASRRTGQNTEAFF,TGTGCCAGCAGACGGACAGGGCAGAACACTGAAGCTTTCTTT
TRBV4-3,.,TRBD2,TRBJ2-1,CASSQDVREEDNEQFF,TGCGCCAGCAGCCAAGACGTGCGGGAGGAGGACAATGAGCAGTTCTTC
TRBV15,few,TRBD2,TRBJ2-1,CATSRDSGGANEQFF,TGTGCCACCAGCAGAGATAGCGGGGGGGCAAATGAGCAGTTCTTC
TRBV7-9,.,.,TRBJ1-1,CASSLDLNTEAFF,TGTGCCAGCAGCCTCGACTTGAACACTGAAGCTTTCTTT
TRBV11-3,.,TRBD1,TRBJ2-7,CASSFGQGYEQYF,TGTGCCAGCAGCTTCGGACAGGGCTACGAGCAGTACTTC